This TCR beta chain appears in the sequencing data of a study of beta chain features in type 1 diabetes. Notes on this clone: Its antigen is as yet unknown.

Overall study findings and caveats: VDJ junctions from type 1 diabetes patients carried fewer insertions and larger deletions. Sequencing from cDNA could over-represent high-TCR-expressing cells.

What was sequenced were expressed TCRB transcripts, since all of the isolated RNA had been reverse transcribed. TCRdb's copy holds only in-frame clones and misses some; the assay was immunoSEQ multiplex PCR. Altogether 860,000 or so clones are present, about 17% being singletons, with the ten largest covering 0.02% to 0.03%. Germline assignment: CDR1 LGHNA and CDR2 YSLEER. The CDR3 sequence is 18 residues long. Trimming pared 0 bases from V and 4 bases from J, leaving 21 bases between. Sample: naive CD4+ T cells from blood. This clonotype originated in a woman under 30 in good health. This chain links TRBV4-3 with TRBJ1-2; possible D gene TRBD1, 5 bases. This CDR3 is CASSQDIGASDLSYGYTF. The CDR3 DNA follows: TGCGCCAGCAGCCAAGATATCGGGGCCTCAGATTTAAGCTATGGCTACACCTTC.